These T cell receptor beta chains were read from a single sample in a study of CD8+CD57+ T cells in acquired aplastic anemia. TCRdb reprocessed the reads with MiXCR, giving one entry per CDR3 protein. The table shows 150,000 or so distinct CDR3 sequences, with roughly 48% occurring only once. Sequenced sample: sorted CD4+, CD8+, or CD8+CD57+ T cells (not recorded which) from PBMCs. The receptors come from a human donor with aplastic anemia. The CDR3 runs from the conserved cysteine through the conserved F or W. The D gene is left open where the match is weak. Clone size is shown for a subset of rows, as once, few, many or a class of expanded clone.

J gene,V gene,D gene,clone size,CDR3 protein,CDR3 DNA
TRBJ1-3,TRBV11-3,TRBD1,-,CASSFRGLGNTIYF,TGTGCCAGCAGCTTCAGGGGGCTTGGAAACACCATATATTTT
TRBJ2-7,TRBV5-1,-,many,CASSENKLYEQYF,TGCGCCAGCAGCGAAAATAAACTCTACGAGCAGTACTTC
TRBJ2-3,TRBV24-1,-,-,CATSDLLAPGTDAQYF,TGTGCCACCAGTGATTTGTTGGCCCCGGGAACAGATGCGCAGTATTTT
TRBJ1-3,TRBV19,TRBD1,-,CASTITGESGNTIYF,TGTGCCAGTACCATCACAGGGGAGTCTGGAAACACCATATATTTT
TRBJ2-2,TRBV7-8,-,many,CASSLVWEGGELFF,TGTGCCAGCAGCTTAGTATGGGAAGGCGGGGAGCTGTTTTTT
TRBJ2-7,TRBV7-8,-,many,CASSLAGHSYEQYF,TGTGCCAGCAGCTTAGCGGGACATTCCTACGAGCAGTACTTC
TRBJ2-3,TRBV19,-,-,CASATPGERDTQYF,TGTGCCAGCGCGACGCCAGGGGAGCGAGATACGCAGTATTTT
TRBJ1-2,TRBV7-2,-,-,CASSLVGTTNYGYTF,TGTGCCAGCAGCTTAGTTGGGACAACTAACTATGGCTACACCTTC
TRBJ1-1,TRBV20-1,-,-,CSARAGGFMNTEAFF,TGCAGTGCCAGAGCGGGGGGGTTCATGAACACTGAAGCTTTCTTT
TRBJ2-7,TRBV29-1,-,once,CSAVRDEFYEQYF,TGCAGCGCTGTCCGGGACGAATTTTACGAGCAGTACTTC
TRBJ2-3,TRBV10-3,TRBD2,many,CAISESSGGTTDTQYF,TGTGCCATCAGTGAGTCGTCGGGAGGGACCACAGATACGCAGTATTTT
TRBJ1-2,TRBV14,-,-,CASRRVGSYGYTF,TGTGCCAGCAGGCGGGTAGGGAGCTATGGCTACACCTTC
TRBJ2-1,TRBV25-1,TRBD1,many,CASSPGQAYNEQFF,TGTGCCAGCTCACCGGGACAGGCGTACAATGAGCAGTTCTTC
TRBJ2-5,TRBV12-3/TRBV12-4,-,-,CASSPPGAEETQYF,TGTGCCAGCAGTCCGCCGGGAGCAGAAGAGACCCAGTACTTC
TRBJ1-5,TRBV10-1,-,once,CASSPGMIHQPQHF,TGCGCCAGCAGTCCAGGGATGATCCATCAGCCCCAGCATTTT
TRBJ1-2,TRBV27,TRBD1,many,CASSEGQPYGYTF,TGTGCCAGCAGTGAGGGACAGCCTTATGGCTACACCTTC
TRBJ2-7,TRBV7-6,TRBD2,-,CASSPGGGRQYEQYF,TGTGCCAGCAGCCCTGGCGGGGGGCGCCAATACGAGCAGTACTTC
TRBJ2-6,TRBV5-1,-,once,CASSAGSLSSGANVLTF,TGCGCCAGCAGCGCAGGGAGCTTGTCCTCTGGGGCCAACGTCCTGACTTTC
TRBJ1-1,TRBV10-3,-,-,CAISDLVNTEAFF,TGTGCCATCAGTGATCTGGTGAACACTGAAGCTTTCTTT
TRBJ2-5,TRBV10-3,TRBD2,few,CAISQGGETQYF,TGTGCCATCAGTCAGGGAGGGGAGACCCAGTACTTC
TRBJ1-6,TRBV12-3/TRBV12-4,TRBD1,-,CASSLEQGVSPLHF,TGTGCCAGCAGTTTAGAACAGGGGGTGTCACCCCTCCACTTT
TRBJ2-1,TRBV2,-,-,CASSEVGSVVNEQFF,TGTGCCAGCAGTGAAGTTGGTTCGGTAGTCAATGAGCAGTTCTTC
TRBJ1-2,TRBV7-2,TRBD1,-,CASSSPKQGNYGYTF,TGTGCCAGCAGCTCCCCGAAACAGGGGAACTATGGCTACACCTTC
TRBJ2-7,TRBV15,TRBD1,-,CVTSNADRGLYEQYF,TGTGTCACCAGCAACGCGGACAGGGGGCTATACGAGCAGTACTTC
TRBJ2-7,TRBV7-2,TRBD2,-,CASSLGWGGGYEQYF,TGTGCCAGCAGCTTAGGGTGGGGCGGGGGGTACGAGCAGTACTTC
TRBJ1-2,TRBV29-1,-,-,CSVSRDPLYGYTF,TGCAGCGTCTCAAGGGACCCCCTCTATGGCTACACCTTC
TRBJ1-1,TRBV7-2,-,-,CASSSFFGVFTEAFF,TGTGCCAGCAGCTCCTTTTTTGGGGTCTTCACTGAAGCTTTCTTT
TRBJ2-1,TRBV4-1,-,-,CASSQDLYEQFF,TGCGCCAGCAGCCAAGATCTCTATGAGCAGTTCTTC
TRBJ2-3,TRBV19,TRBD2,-,CASSISSGGTDTQYF,TGTGCCAGTAGTATCTCTAGCGGGGGCACAGATACGCAGTATTTT
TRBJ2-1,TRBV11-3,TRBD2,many,CASSNPGLAGYNEQFF,TGTGCCAGCTCCAATCCGGGACTAGCGGGATACAATGAGCAGTTCTTC
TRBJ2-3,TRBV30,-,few,CAWSEKGITDTQYF,TGTGCCTGGAGCGAAAAGGGGATTACAGATACGCAGTATTTT
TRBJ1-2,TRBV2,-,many,CASSELFYRAAGINYGYTF,TGTGCCAGCAGTGAACTTTTTTATCGGGCAGCGGGGATTAACTATGGCTACACCTTC
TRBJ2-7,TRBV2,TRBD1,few,CASSDVSGTGDYEQYF,TGTGCCAGCAGTGACGTGAGTGGGACAGGGGACTACGAGCAGTACTTC
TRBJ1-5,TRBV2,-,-,CASSEQTSNQPQHF,TGTGCCAGCAGTGAACAGACAAGCAATCAGCCCCAGCATTTT
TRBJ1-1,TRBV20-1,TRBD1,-,CSANRGTANTEAFF,TGCAGTGCTAACCGCGGGACAGCGAACACTGAAGCTTTCTTT
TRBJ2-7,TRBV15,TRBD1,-,CATIEGTGTYEQYF,TGTGCCACCATCGAGGGGACAGGGACCTACGAGCAGTACTTC
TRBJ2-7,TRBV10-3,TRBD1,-,CAISGQGVTYEQYF,TGTGCCATCAGTGGACAGGGGGTAACCTACGAGCAGTACTTC
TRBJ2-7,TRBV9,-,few,CASSVAVGAYEQYF,TGTGCCAGCAGCGTAGCTGTGGGGGCCTACGAGCAGTACTTC
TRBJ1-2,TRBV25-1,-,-,CASSGWEVLANYGYTF,TGTGCCAGCAGTGGCTGGGAGGTTTTAGCTAACTATGGCTACACCTTC
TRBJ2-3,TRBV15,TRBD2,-,CATSRGSAGGGDTQYF,TGTGCCACCAGCAGAGGCTCAGCGGGAGGGGGAGATACGCAGTATTTT
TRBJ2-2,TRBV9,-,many,CASSDRTGELFF,TGTGCCAGCAGCGATAGGACCGGGGAGCTGTTTTTT
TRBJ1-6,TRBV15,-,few,CATSRDRGRSNSPLHF,TGTGCCACCAGCAGAGATCGGGGCAGAAGTAATTCACCCCTCCACTTT
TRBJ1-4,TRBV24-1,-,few,CATRGSQEEKLFF,TGTGCCACCAGAGGCAGTCAGGAGGAAAAACTGTTTTTT
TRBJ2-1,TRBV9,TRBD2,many,CASSTSGRVHNEQFF,TGTGCCAGCAGCACCAGCGGGAGGGTCCACAATGAGCAGTTCTTC
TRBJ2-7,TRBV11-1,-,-,CASSYFNPVRGDYEQYF,TGTGCCAGCAGTTACTTCAACCCGGTCAGGGGAGACTACGAGCAGTACTTC
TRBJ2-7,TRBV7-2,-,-,CASSPGGSYEQYF,TGTGCCAGCAGCCCAGGGGGGTCCTACGAGCAGTACTTC
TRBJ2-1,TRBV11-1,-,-,CASSSALSWSLYNEQFF,TGTGCCAGCAGCTCAGCGCTAAGTTGGAGTCTCTACAATGAGCAGTTCTTC
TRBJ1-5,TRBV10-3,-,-,CAISEGLHQPQHF,TGTGCCATCAGTGAGGGATTGCATCAGCCCCAGCATTTT
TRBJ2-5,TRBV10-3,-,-,CAISGPETQYF,TGTGCCATCAGTGGGCCTGAGACCCAGTACTTC
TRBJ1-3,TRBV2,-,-,CASSTEHPSENTIYF,TGTGCCAGTTCGACAGAGCACCCGTCTGAAAACACCATATATTTT
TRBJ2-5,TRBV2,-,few,CASVRLVQETQYF,TGTGCCAGTGTAAGACTAGTCCAAGAGACCCAGTACTTC
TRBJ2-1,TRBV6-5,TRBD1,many,CASSYDKTGMSYNEQFF,TGTGCCAGCAGTTACGATAAGACAGGGATGTCCTACAATGAGCAGTTCTTC
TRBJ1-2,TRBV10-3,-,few,CAITEGGTGTDYGYTF,TGTGCCATCACCGAGGGTGGTACAGGGACGGACTATGGCTACACCTTC
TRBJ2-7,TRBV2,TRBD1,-,CASSDRQGVNEQYF,TGTGCCAGCAGTGATAGGCAGGGGGTCAACGAGCAGTACTTC
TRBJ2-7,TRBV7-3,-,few,CASSEGPSYEQYF,TGTGCCAGCAGCGAGGGGCCGTCCTACGAGCAGTACTTC
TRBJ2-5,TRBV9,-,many,CASSVGLDDRETQYF,TGTGCCAGCAGCGTAGGCCTTGATGATCGGGAGACCCAGTACTTC
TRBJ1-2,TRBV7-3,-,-,CASSLTESGGYTF,TGTGCCAGCAGCTTAACGGAGAGCGGGGGCTACACCTTC
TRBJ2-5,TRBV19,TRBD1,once,CASRPGQGRWETQYF,TGTGCCAGTAGGCCCGGACAGGGGCGCTGGGAGACCCAGTACTTC
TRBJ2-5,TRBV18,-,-,CASSPPGEQETQYF,TGTGCCAGCTCACCACCGGGGGAACAAGAGACCCAGTACTTC